The present entry profiles one T cell receptor (beta chain) with its context. This specimen comes from a study of blood T cell repertoires in COVID-19. Study background: Both acute and convalescent COVID-19 samples were obtained from the United States, Italy and Spain. PBMCs, B-cell-depleted T cells, or T cells provided the cDNA or gDNA that made up the material.

Source study methods: Amplification with reference gene primers provided the estimates of nucleated cell counts. Data came from immunoSEQ multiplex PCR; TCRdb stores just in-frame clones and leaves some out. V and J calls and clone size follow that table, whereas D and trimming were derived from the DNA. This table has a few hundred thousand clones, roughly nine tenths appearing once. Germline V gene sequence: CDR1 SGHRS, CDR2 YFSETQ. This CDR3 contains 14 residues. V shed 0 bases and J shed 1 base, with 7 bases lying between them. This TCR derives from a man in his 70s with acute or convalescent COVID-19. The chain has TRBV5-1 and TRBJ2-5; D is possibly TRBD1 (5 bases). The sample consisted of peripheral blood. The CDR3 DNA follows: TGCGCCAGCAGCTTGGGACAGTTCCAAGAGACCCAGTACTTC. Amino acid sequence: CASSLGQFQETQYF.